This T cell receptor beta chain was captured in a study of shared clonotypes between healthy human individuals. For the study at large: Donors, aged 18 to 49, were a couple of women and a few men. CD4 naive and CD4 memory each took three plates per donor, while CD8 naive took two and CD8 memory one. Broader study findings: Rarefaction analysis demonstrated incomplete sorted-subset sequencing notwithstanding large depth.

Sequencing was performed with immunoSEQ multiplex PCR; in TCRdb, only in-frame clones are kept and a portion is missing. The sample has 2 million to 2.5 million clones, less than 95% seen once. This CDR3 is 13 amino acids long. V gave up 6 bases and J gave up 3 bases; unmatched junction bases: 5. Germline lookup yields CDR1 MNHNS and CDR2 SASEGT. A word on this clone: Its antigen is as yet unknown.

The material sequenced was naive CD4+ T cells from PBMCs. Subset here: CD45RA+ positively selected. The TCR originated in a man between 18 and 29 years old in good health. Some clones in this sample may be carry-over from other donors' samples. The V call is TRBV6-1, the J call TRBJ2-7, with 7 bases aligning to TRBD1. CDR3 DNA sequence: TGTGCCAGCAGAAACAGGGGTGGCTACGAGCAGTACTTC. Encoded protein: CASRNRGGYEQYF.